This T cell receptor beta chain was recovered during a study of T cells in Graves' hyperthyroidism and ophthalmopathy (dated by TCRdb to about 2019). Regarding the research as a whole: Peripheral blood was sampled at the time of initial diagnosis, prior to any treatment. A discovery cohort of about a hundred patients, roughly 40 with Graves' ophthalmopathy and roughly 59 with stable Graves' hyperthyroidism, was used to find distinguishing TCR V-J signatures. Prospective prediction of ophthalmopathy was tested in an independent validation cohort of 18 to 20 hyperthyroidism patients and 17 patients who later progressed to ophthalmopathy. The 100 or so discovery patients were divided at random into training and test sets in a 7:3 ratio. In addition, the study compared T-cell repertoires in thyroid tissue and in blood from six Graves' hyperthyroidism patients. Following sampling, methimazole starting at 30 mg daily was given to hyperthyroidism patients, and high-dose intravenous methylprednisolone was given to ophthalmopathy patients. The paper reports TCR Vbeta CDR3 sequencing of some 140 peripheral blood samples: some 41 ophthalmopathy, roughly 80 hyperthyroidism and around 17 progressor patients. Summary of the overall study and its limitations: Blood samples also contained most of the expanded thyroid clonotypes (frequency above 0.001), which suggests that blood repertoires may reflect thyroid immune responses. In validation, progression to ophthalmopathy was predicted by the model with nearly 71% sensitivity and just over 72% specificity, a median of approximately 7.1 months before onset. Sample size was not statistically predetermined, and investigators were not blinded to group allocation. A model built on a 13 V-J signature distinguished ophthalmopathy from stable hyperthyroidism, reaching roughly 88% sensitivity and 81.08% specificity in cross-validation and 80%/75% in testing.

The TCR beta CDR3 regions were amplified from the RNA transcripts. The first round of RT-PCR for the TCR CDR3 was performed with the HTBI primer set and the Qiagen OneStep RT-PCR kit. The libraries were constructed in a second round of multiplex PCR and then size-selected and purified. Sequencing of the libraries was done on an Illumina HiSeq2000 using paired-end 100 bp reads. For the original study's pipeline: Raw data were processed with SOAPnuke, discarding reads with adapters, uncalled bases, mean Phred below 15, or no exact constant-primer or identifier match. COPE v1.2.5 was used to merge the high-quality paired reads, and each unique nucleotide sequence was defined as a clonotype. MiTCR v1.1 was used to align clonotypes to the IMGT TRBV, TRBD and TRBJ reference segments. Only V-J combinations with frequency above 0.0001, covering 98% to 99.2% of repertoires, were analysed. A TCS score was defined as the ratio of F50 (clonal expansion) to E x V (chaos), with BLOSUM62-based TCRdist applied between CDR3 peptides within each V-J. Welch's t-statistics and random forest reduced 500 to 650 V-J features to fewer than 15, which were used in a naive Bayes classifier (R e1071). TCRdb reanalyzed the raw reads on its own, using fastp at Q25 for trimming and MiXCR for clone calling, and kept in-frame beta chains. Each entry is one CDR3 protein sequence, shown with its most common DNA and genes. TCRdb assigned the V and J calls; the authors' analysis was not used. Across this sample there are about 300,000 distinct CDR3 sequences, with roughly 19% seen only once. Of the sample, roughly 39% falls within the top ten clones.

Reading the germline V gene gives CDR1 SGDLS and CDR2 YYNGEE. The CDR3 contains 15 residues, cysteine and phenylalanine counted. The sequence is cut down to CDR3 DNA, 45 bases in frame from base 1. Germline trimming: 0 bases from V, 3 bases from J; junction bases outside gene matches: 4. As to this clonotype: Its recognized antigen is unknown. Per-nucleotide qualities are absent, and no much larger clonotype sits a single base away.

Ophthalmopathy patients had moderately to severely active disease, Clinical Activity Score of at least 3, NOSPECS grade of at least 4, and duration under 3 months. The study excluded patients with uncontrolled infections, other autoimmune diseases, pregnancy or lactation. Diagnoses were based on clinical symptoms, serum thyroxine and TRAb, thyroid ultrasound and orbital computed tomography. PBMCs were separated from under 11 ml of fresh peripheral blood using Ficoll-Paque density gradient centrifugation. Trizol reagent was used to extract total RNA, and RNA quality was then checked on an Agilent 2100 Bioanalyzer.

The clonotype was recovered from a man aged 45-65 years with Graves' ophthalmopathy. The material sequenced was blood. The chain links TRBV9 with TRBJ2-3; 7 junctional bases match TRBD2. The CDR3 in this case is CASSVGGRGTDTQYF. The DNA is as follows: TGTGCCAGCAGCGTAGGTGGGAGGGGAACAGATACGCAGTATTTT.